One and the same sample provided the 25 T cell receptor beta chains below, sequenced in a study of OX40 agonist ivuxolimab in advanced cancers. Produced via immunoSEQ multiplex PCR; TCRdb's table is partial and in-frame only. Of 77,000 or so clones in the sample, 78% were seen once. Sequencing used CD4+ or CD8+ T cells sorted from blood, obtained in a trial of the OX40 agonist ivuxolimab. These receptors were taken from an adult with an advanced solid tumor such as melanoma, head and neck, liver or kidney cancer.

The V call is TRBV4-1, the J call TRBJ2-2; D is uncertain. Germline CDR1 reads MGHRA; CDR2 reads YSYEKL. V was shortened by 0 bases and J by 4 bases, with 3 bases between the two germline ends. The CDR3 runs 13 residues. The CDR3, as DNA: TGCGCCAGCAGCCAAGAACTCACCGGGGAGCTGTTTTTT. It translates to CASSQELTGELFF.

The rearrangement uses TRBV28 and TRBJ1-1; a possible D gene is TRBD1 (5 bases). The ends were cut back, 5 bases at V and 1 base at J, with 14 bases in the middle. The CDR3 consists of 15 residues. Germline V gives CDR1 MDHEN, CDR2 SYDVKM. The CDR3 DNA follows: TGTGCCAGCAGTCCATGGGGGTCAGGGAACACTGAAGCTTTCTTT. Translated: CASSPWGSGNTEAFF.

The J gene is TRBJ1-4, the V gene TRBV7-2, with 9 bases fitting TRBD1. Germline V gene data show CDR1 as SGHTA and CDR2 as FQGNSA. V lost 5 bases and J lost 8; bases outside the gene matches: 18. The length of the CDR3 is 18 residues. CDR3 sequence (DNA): TGTGCCAGCAGCCCCGGCTGGGGACAGGGTAGTTTAAAGGAAAAACTGTTTTTT. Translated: CASSPGWGQGSLKEKLFF.

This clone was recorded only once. CDR3 in amino acids: CASSYQGSYSPLHF. The DNA for the CDR3 is TGTGCCAGCAGTTACCAAGGCTCGTATTCACCCCTCCACTTT. The chain has TRBV27 and TRBJ1-6, with D hard to call. Germline-derived CDR1 and CDR2 are MNHEY and SMNVEV (reference sequence). V lost 4 bases to trimming and J lost 8 bases, with 12 bases between them. There are 14 residues in the CDR3.

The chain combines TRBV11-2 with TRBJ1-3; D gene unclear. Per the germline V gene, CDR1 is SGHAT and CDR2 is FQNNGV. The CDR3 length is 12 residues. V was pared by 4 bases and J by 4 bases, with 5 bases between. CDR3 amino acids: CASSSQGNTIYF. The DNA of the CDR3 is TGTGCCAGCAGCTCACAGGGAAACACCATATATTTT.

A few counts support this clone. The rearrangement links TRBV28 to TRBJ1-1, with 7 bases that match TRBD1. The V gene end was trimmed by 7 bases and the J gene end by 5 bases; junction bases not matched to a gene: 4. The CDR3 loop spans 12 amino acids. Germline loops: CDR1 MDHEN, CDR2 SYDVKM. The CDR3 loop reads CASNYRGTEAFF. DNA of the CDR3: TGTGCCAGCAACTACAGGGGTACTGAAGCTTTCTTT.

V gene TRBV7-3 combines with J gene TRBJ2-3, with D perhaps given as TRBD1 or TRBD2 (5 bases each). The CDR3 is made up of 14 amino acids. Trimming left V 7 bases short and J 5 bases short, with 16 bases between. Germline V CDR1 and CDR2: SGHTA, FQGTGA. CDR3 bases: TGTGCCAGCACCCCCGGGACCGTGGGAGATACGCAGTATTTT. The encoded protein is CASTPGTVGDTQYF.

CDR3 amino acids: CASSLLTGYTF. In nucleotides, the CDR3 is TGTGCCAGCAGCCTTCTTACAGGCTACACCTTC. The chain links TRBV7-2 to TRBJ1-2; D call uncertain. V dropped 5 bases and J dropped 8 bases, with 9 bases sitting between them. CDR3 size: 11 residues. CDR1 and CDR2 (germline): SGHTA, FQGNSA.

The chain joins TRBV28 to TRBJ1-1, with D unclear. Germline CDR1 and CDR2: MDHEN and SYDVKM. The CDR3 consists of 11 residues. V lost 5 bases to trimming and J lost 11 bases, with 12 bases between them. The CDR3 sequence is CASSRDIVAFF. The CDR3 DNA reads TGTGCCAGCAGTCGAGACATAGTGGCTTTCTTT.

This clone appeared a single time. The CDR3 DNA is TGTGCCATCAGTCCTTCGGGCGGGGGATCCTACGAGCAGTACTTC. The encoded protein is CAISPSGGGSYEQYF. The chain employs TRBV10-3 and TRBJ2-7; the match to TRBD2 covers 7 bases. CDR3 length: 15 amino acids. Looked up from germline, CDR1 is ENHRY and CDR2 is SYGVKD. Trimming cost V 5 bases and J 1 base; bases outside gene matches: 8.

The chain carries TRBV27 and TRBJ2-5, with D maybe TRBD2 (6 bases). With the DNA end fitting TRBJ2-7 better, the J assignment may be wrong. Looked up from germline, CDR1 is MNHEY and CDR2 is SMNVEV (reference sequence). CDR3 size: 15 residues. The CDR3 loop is CASSSETGARYEQYF. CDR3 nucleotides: TGTGCCAGCAGTTCCGAGACGGGAGCAAGGTACGAGCAGTACTTC.

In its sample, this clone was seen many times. The DNA of the CDR3 is TGTGCCAGCATCCCGGGACACTTCTCCTACGAGCAGTACTTC. Its translation: CASIPGHFSYEQYF. The chain uses TRBV28 and TRBJ2-7, with a possible D match to TRBD1 (6 bases). Germline CDR1 is MDHEN and CDR2 is SYDVKM. The germline V and J ends were trimmed by 7 bases and 0 bases, with 13 bases remaining between them. This CDR3 contains 14 residues.

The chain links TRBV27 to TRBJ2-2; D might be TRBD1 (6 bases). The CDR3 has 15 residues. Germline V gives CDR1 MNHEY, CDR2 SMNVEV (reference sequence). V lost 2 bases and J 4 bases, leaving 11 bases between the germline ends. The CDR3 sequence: CASSLEGVSTGELFF. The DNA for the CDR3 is TGTGCCAGCAGTTTAGAGGGGGTCAGCACCGGGGAGCTGTTTTTT.

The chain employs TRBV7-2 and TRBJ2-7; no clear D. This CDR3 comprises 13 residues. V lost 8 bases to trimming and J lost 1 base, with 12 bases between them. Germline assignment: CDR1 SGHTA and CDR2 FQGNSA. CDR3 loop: CASSQIPSYEQYF. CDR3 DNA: TGTGCCAGCTCCCAGATACCGTCCTACGAGCAGTACTTC.

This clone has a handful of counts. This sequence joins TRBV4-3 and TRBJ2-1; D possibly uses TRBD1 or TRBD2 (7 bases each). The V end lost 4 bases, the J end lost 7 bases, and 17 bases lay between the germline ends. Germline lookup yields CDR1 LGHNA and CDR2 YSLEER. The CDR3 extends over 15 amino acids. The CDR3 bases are TGCGCCAGCAGCCCTTCTTGGCAGGGGGGGAATGAGCAGTTCTTC. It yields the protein CASSPSWQGGNEQFF.

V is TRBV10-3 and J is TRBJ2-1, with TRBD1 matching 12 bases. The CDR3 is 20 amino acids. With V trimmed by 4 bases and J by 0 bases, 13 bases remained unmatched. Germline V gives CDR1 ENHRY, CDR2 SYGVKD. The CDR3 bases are TGTGCCATCAGTGCCGATCCCGGGACAGGGGGCCGGAGCTCCTACAATGAGCAGTTCTTC. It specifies CAISADPGTGGRSSYNEQFF.

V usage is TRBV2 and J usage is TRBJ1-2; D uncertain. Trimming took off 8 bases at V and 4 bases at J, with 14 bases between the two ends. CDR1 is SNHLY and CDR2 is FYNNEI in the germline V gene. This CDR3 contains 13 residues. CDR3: CASSAGPGYGYTF. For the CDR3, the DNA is TGTGCCAGCTCCGCAGGTCCGGGCTATGGCTACACCTTC. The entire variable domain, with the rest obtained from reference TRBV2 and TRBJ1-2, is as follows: EPEVTQTPSHQVTQMGQEVILRCVPISNHLYFYWYRQILGQKVEFLVSFYNNEISEKSEIFDDQFSVERPDGSNFTLKIRSTKLEDSAMYFCASSAGPGYGYTFGSGTRLTVV.

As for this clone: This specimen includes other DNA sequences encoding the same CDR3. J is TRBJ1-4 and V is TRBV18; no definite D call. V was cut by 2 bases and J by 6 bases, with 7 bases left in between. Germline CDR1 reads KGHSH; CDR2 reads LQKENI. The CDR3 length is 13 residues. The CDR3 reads CASSPREDEKLFF. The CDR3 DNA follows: TGTGCCAGCTCACCAAGGGAGGATGAAAAACTGTTTTTT.

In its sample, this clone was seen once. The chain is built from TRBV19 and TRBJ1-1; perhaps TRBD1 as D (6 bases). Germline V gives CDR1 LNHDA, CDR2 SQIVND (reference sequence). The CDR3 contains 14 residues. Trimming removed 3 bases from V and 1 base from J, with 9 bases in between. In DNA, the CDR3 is TGTGCCAGTAGTATTCGGGGGGCGAACACTGAAGCTTTCTTT. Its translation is CASSIRGANTEAFF.

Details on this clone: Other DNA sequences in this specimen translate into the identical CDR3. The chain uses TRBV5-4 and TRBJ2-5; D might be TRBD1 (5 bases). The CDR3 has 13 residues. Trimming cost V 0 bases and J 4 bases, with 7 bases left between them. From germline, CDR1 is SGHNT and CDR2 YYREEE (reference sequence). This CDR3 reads CASSLGGAETQYF. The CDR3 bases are TGTGCCAGCAGCTTGGGTGGGGCAGAGACCCAGTACTTC.

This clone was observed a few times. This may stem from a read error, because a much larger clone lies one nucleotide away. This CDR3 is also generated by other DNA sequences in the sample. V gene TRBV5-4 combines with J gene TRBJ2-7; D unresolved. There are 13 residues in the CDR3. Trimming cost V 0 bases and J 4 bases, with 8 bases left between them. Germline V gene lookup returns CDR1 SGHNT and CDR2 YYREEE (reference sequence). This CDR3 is CASSLGSSYEQYF. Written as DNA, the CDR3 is TGTGCCAGCAGCTTGGGCAGTTCATACGAGCAGTACTTC.

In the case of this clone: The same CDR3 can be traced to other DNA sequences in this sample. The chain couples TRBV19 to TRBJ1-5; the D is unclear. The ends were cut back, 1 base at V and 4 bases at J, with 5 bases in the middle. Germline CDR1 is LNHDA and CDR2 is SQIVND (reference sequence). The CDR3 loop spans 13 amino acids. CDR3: CASSIVGNQPQHF. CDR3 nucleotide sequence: TGTGCCAGTAGTATAGTAGGTAATCAGCCCCAGCATTTT.

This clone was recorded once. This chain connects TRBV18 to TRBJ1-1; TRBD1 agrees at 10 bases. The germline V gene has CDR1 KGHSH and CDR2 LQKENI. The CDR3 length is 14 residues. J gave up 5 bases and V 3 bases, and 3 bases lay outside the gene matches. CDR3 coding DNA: TGTGCCAGCTCACCGGGACAGGGGAGGACTGAAGCTTTCTTT. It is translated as CASSPGQGRTEAFF.

The chain's CDR3 is CASSPRGNLAKNIQYF. CDR3 DNA sequence: TGTGCCAGCAGCCCCAGAGGGAACCTAGCCAAAAACATTCAGTACTTC. The chain joins TRBV7-2 to TRBJ2-4; D perhaps matches TRBD2 (5 bases). This CDR3 has 16 amino acids. The V and J ends lost 5 bases and 0 bases respectively, with 14 bases between them. Germline V gene lookup returns CDR1 SGHTA and CDR2 FQGNSA.

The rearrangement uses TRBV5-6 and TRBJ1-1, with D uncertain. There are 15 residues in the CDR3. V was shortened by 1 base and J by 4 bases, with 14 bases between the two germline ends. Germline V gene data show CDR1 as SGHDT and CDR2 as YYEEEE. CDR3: CASSLYPSWGTEAFF. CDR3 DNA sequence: TGTGCCAGCAGCTTGTACCCTTCGTGGGGCACTGAAGCTTTCTTT.